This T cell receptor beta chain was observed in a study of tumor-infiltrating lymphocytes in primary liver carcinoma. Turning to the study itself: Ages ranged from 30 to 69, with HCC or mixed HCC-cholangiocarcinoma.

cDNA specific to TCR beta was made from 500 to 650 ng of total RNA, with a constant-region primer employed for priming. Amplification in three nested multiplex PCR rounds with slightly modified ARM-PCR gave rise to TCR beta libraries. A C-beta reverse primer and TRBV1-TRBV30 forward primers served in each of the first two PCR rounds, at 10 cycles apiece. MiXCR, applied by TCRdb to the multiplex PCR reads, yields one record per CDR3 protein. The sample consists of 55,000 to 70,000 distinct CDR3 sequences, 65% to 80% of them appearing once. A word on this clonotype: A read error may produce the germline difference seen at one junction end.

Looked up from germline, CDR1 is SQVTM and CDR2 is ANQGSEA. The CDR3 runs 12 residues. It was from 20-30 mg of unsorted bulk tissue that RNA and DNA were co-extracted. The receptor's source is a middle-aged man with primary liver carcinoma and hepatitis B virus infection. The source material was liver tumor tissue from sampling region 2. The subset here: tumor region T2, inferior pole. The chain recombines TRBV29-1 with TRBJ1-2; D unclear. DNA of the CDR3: TGCAGCGTTAGAGTCAACTACGCTGGCCACACATTC. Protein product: CSVRVNYAGHTF. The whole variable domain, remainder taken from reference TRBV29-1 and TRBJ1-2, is SAVISQKPSRDICQRGTSLTIQCQVDSQVTMMFWYRQQPGQSLTLIATANQGSEATYESGFVIDKFPISRPNLTFSTLTVSNMSPEDSSIYLCSVRVNYAGHTFGSGTRLTVV.